Listed here is a single T cell receptor (beta chain). Its antigen is still unknown. This record belongs to a study of early T cells in non-severe SARS-CoV-2 infection. The overall study: Bulk RNA taken from unsorted whole blood was sequenced, leaving chains unpaired.

The CDR3 covers 16 residues. V shed 1 base and J shed 3 bases, with 16 bases lying between them. Study-level results: VDJdb-based annotation leaned toward anti-spike CD8 responses and missed private and CD4 specificities.

The protocol attached unique molecular identifiers to individual cDNA molecules. MiXCR, run by TCRdb on the 5' RACE reads, gives a single entry per CDR3 protein. The sample contains tens of thousands of distinct CDR3 sequences, roughly 12% of which appear only once. The chain joins TRBV12-3 or TRBV12-4 to TRBJ2-7; D possibly corresponds to TRBD2 (6 bases). This specimen was whole blood, taken at baseline. The clonotype originates from an adult who was a healthcare worker with PCR-confirmed SARS-CoV-2 infection or an uninfected control (not recorded which). CDR3 sequence: CASSLGAGLANYEQYF. In DNA, the CDR3 is TGTGCCAGCAGTTTAGGAGCGGGCCTAGCTAACTACGAGCAGTACTTC.